The present entry profiles one TCR beta chain with its context. Authors' data handling: Amplification of reference gene primers was used by the study to estimate nucleated cell counts. Assay: immunoSEQ multiplex PCR; the TCRdb copy retains only in-frame clones and omits some. D and trimming come from the DNA, and the V and J calls and clone size come from that table. The repertoire holds some 12,000 clones, with about nine tenths as singletons. Germline values: CDR1 MGHDK, CDR2 SYGVNS. The ends lost 6 bases at V and 2 bases at J; junction bases unmatched: 7. The CDR3 spans 15 residues. The entry originates in a study of blood T cell repertoires in COVID-19. On the study more broadly: COVID-19 samples from acute and convalescent phases originated in the United States, Italy and Spain. PBMCs, B-cell-depleted T cells, or T cells provided the cDNA or gDNA that made up the material.

The chain employs TRBV25-1 and TRBJ2-1; 7 bases map to TRBD2. Sequencing was done on a sample of peripheral blood. This clonotype was obtained from an older woman with active COVID-19. The CDR3 DNA follows: TGTGCCAGCAGAACCGCGGGAGTAACCTACAATGAGCAGTTCTTC. Translation gives CASRTAGVTYNEQFF.